This T cell receptor beta chain was obtained from a study of blood T cells in healthy people across ages. Study findings and constraints: Age advanced and TCR beta diversity per million T cells fell, roughly linearly. Underestimates were what the diversity estimates from one million T cells were considered to be.

The amount of total RNA extracted per sample was at least 5.5 micrograms. A remark on this clonotype: Its antigen is currently unknown.

V lost 4 bases and J lost 4; bases outside the gene matches: 10. The CDR3 spans 15 residues. Germline V gives CDR1 DFQATT, CDR2 SNEGSKA (reference sequence). For the second PCR, which ran for roughly 6 to 12 cycles, a sample-barcoded 5' primer and a J-beta primer mix were used. TCRdb re-called the 5' RACE reads with MiXCR, one entry per CDR3 protein. The sample carries approximately 730,000 distinct CDR3 sequences, 43% recorded once. The chain couples TRBV20-1 to TRBJ2-3, with 8 positions matching TRBD2. The sequence came from a woman aged 55 to 70 in good health. Sequenced input: blood. The CDR3: CSATTSGSRADTQYF. In nucleotides, the CDR3 is TGCAGTGCTACTACGAGCGGGAGCAGGGCAGATACGCAGTATTTT.